One TCR beta chain is described in this entry. Its antigen is unidentified. The data are from a study of response to subunit inactivated influenza vaccine. Study results and caveats: Authors suggested few new T cells are recruited by each seasonal influenza vaccination.

TCRdb itself ran the RT-PCR reads through MiXCR, one entry per CDR3 protein. The profile covers hundreds of thousands of distinct CDR3 sequences, with 12% to 15% appearing a single time and roughly 7.2% taken by the ten largest. The sequencing here drew on PBMCs from blood, taken 14 to 15 days before vaccination. This clonotype was sampled from a man aged 45 to 65 who received an inactivated influenza vaccine.

CDR3 loop: CASLGGVAGGNTEAFF. The CDR3 region has the DNA TGTGCCAGCCTAGGAGGGGTGGCTGGTGGGAACACTGAAGCTTTCTTT. The chain uses TRBV11-2 and TRBJ1-1, with D possibly TRBD1 on 5 matching bases. V was shortened by 8 bases and J by 1 base, with 20 bases between the two germline ends. Per the germline V gene, CDR1 is SGHAT and CDR2 is FQNNGV. This CDR3 has 16 residues. Full variable domain (remainder filled in from reference TRBV11-2 and TRBJ1-1): EAGVAQSPRYKIIEKRQSVAFWCNPISGHATLYWYQQILGQGPKLLIQFQNNGVVDDSQLPKDRFSAERLKGVDSTLKIQPAKLEDSAVYLCASLGGVAGGNTEAFFGQGTRLTVV.